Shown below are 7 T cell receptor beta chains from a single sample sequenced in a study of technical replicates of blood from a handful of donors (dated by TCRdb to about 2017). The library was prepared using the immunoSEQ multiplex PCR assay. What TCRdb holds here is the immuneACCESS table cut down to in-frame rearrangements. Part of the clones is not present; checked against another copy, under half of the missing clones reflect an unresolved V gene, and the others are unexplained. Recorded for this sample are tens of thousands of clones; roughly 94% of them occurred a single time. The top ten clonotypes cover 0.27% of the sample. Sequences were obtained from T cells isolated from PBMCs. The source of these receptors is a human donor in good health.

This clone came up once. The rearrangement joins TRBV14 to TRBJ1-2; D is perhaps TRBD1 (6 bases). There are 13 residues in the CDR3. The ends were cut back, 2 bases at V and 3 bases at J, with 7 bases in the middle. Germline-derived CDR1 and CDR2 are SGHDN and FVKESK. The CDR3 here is CASSQRTDYGYTF. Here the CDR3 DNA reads TGTGCCAGCAGCCAACGGACAGACTATGGCTACACCTTC. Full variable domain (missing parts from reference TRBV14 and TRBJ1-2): EAGVTQFPSHSVIEKGQTVTLRCDPISGHDNLYWYRRVMGKEIKFLLHFVKESKQDESGMPNNRFLAERTGGTYSTLKVQPAELEDSGVYFCASSQRTDYGYTFGSGTRLTVV.

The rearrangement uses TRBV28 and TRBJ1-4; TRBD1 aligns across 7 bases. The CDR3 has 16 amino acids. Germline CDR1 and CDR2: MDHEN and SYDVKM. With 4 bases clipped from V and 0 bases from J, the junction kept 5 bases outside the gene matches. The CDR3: CASSSQGKATNEKLFF. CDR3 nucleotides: TGTGCCAGCAGTTCACAGGGGAAGGCAACTAATGAAAAACTGTTTTTT.

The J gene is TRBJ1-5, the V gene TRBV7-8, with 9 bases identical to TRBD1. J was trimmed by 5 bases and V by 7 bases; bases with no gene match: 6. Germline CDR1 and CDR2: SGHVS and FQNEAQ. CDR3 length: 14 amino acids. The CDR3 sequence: CASNPTGGYQPQHF. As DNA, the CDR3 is TGTGCCAGCAATCCAACAGGGGGCTATCAGCCCCAGCATTTT.

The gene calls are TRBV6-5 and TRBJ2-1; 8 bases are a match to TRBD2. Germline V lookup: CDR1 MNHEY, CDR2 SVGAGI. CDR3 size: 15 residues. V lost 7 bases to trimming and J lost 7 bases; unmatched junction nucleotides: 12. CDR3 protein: CASTFPVGGVNEQFF. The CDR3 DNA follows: TGTGCCAGCACCTTCCCGGTCGGGGGGGTGAATGAGCAGTTCTTC.

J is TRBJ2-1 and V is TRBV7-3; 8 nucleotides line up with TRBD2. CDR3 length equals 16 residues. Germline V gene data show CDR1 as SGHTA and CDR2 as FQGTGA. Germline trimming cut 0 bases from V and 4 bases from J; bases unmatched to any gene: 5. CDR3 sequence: CASSLTQRGWYNEQFF. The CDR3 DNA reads TGTGCCAGCAGCTTAACACAGCGGGGGTGGTACAATGAGCAGTTCTTC.

The CDR3 region has the DNA TGTGCCAGCAGCACATGGACATCCCAAAACACTGAAGCTTTCTTT. This encodes CASSTWTSQNTEAFF. The V call is TRBV6-5, the J call TRBJ1-1, with TRBD1 as a possible D gene (5 bases). Deletions cut 6 bases from V and 2 bases from J, with 16 bases between. Looked up from germline, CDR1 is MNHEY and CDR2 is SVGAGI. This CDR3 has 15 amino acids.

CDR3 loop: CASSQEARGSTEAFF. The CDR3, as DNA: TGCGCCAGCAGCCAAGAAGCACGGGGGAGCACTGAAGCTTTCTTT. The chain links TRBV4-1 to TRBJ1-1, with D perhaps matching TRBD1 (5 bases). V was cut by 0 bases and J by 4 bases, with 12 bases left in between. CDR3 length: 15 residues. Germline values: CDR1 MGHRA, CDR2 YSYEKL.